What follows are 20 T cell receptor beta chains derived from one specimen sequenced in a study of blood T cell repertoires in COVID-19. The table came from immunoSEQ multiplex PCR; TCRdb's copy has only in-frame clones and leaves some out. The data contain 150,000 to 200,000 clones, less than 85% of them singletons. The specimen was peripheral blood. The receptors derive from a man aged 45-65 years who had recovered from COVID-19.

Concerning this clone: The limits of the CDR3 on the DNA are not certain, so only TCRdb's listed CDR3 is given. The chain uses TRBV10-1 and TRBJ1-2; TRBD1 was called by the table and not checked on the DNA. Counting both end residues, the CDR3 totals 13 amino acids. Germline assignment: CDR1 WNHNN and CDR2 SYGVQD (reference sequence). CDR3 protein: CASSSSGQGIATF.

The rearrangement uses TRBV10-2 and TRBJ2-6, with TRBD1 as a possible D gene (5 bases). This CDR3 spans 15 amino acids. Germline assignment: CDR1 WSHSY and CDR2 SAAADI. The V gene lost 6 bases and the J gene lost 0 bases, with 9 bases spanning the gap. CDR3: CASRAGYSGANVLTF. The CDR3 nucleotides read TGCGCCAGCAGAGCAGGGTACTCTGGGGCCAACGTCCTGACTTTC.

This chain links TRBV7-6 with TRBJ2-7; TRBD2 might be the D (5 bases). The CDR3 consists of 14 residues. CDR1 and CDR2 (germline): SGHVS, FNYEAQ. The germline V and J ends were trimmed by 5 bases and 3 bases, with 14 bases remaining between them. The CDR3 sequence is CASSPRVGDYEQYF. The CDR3 DNA reads as TGTGCCAGCAGCCCGCGGGTGGGAGACTACGAGCAGTACTTC. Drawing the rest from reference TRBV7-6 and TRBJ2-7, the complete variable domain is GAGVSQSPRYKVTKRGQDVALRCDPISGHVSLYWYRQALGQGPEFLTYFNYEAQQDKSGLPNDRFSAERPEGSISTLTIQRTEQRDSAMYRCASSPRVGDYEQYFGPGTRLTVT.

The V call is TRBV9, the J call TRBJ2-2, with TRBD2 identical over 13 bases. The CDR3 length is 16 residues. J gave up 7 bases and V 4 bases, and 7 bases lay outside the gene matches. Looked up from germline, CDR1 is SGDLS and CDR2 is YYNGEE. The CDR3 DNA reads TGTGCCAGCAGCCCCCGGACTAGCGGGAGTAGCGGGGAGCTGTTTTTT. This sequence encodes CASSPRTSGSSGELFF.

The chain has TRBV5-4 and TRBJ2-7; 13 bases are shared with TRBD2. The V gene end was trimmed by 3 bases and the J gene end by 5 bases; junction bases not matched to a gene: 8. Germline values: CDR1 SGHNT, CDR2 YYREEE (reference sequence). This CDR3 comprises 16 residues. The CDR3 DNA reads as TGTGCCAGCAGCTCGGGACTAGCGGGACTTGGGGACGAGCAGTACTTC. This codes for CASSSGLAGLGDEQYF.

This sequence joins TRBV5-4 and TRBJ2-1, with 8 bases matching TRBD2. Per germline, CDR1 SGHNT and CDR2 YYREEE (reference sequence). V shed 4 bases and J 4 bases; nucleotides not matched to a gene: 7. This CDR3 is built from 15 residues. Here the CDR3 DNA reads TGTGCCAGCAGCGGGCAGTTAGCGGGATACAATGAGCAGTTCTTC. Its protein product is CASSGQLAGYNEQFF.

The chain links TRBV6-6 to TRBJ2-3; D unclear. CDR1 is MNHNY, CDR2 SVGAGI, per germline (reference sequence). The CDR3 loop spans 15 amino acids. Trimming left V 2 bases short and J 3 bases short, with 12 bases between. The CDR3 DNA sequence: TGTGCCAGCAGTTACGCCAGTCCACTAACAGATACGCAGTATTTT. It yields the protein CASSYASPLTDTQYF.

The gene calls are TRBV7-9 and TRBJ2-7; 8 bases agree with TRBD1. The CDR3 spans 15 residues. Germline V gene sequence: CDR1 SEHNR, CDR2 FQNEAQ (reference sequence). The V gene end was trimmed by 5 bases and the J gene end by 2 bases; junction bases not matched to a gene: 8. In nucleotides, the CDR3 is TGTGCCAGCAGCCGAACAGACAGGGGCCCCTACGAGCAGTACTTC. Its translation is CASSRTDRGPYEQYF. Drawing the rest from reference TRBV7-9 and TRBJ2-7, the complete variable domain is DTGVSQNPRHKITKRGQNVTFRCDPISEHNRLYWYRQTLGQGPEFLTYFQNEAQLEKSRLLSDRFSAERPKGSFSTLEIQRTEQGDSAMYLCASSRTDRGPYEQYFGPGTRLTVT.

The V call is TRBV11-3, the J call TRBJ2-7; 9 nucleotides line up with TRBD2. Germline V gene sequence: CDR1 SGHNT, CDR2 YENEEA. Trimming at V came to 5 bases and at J to 2 bases, leaving 1 base not matched to a gene. This CDR3 contains 13 residues. CDR3: CASSVAGAYEQYF. For the CDR3, the DNA is TGTGCCAGCAGCGTAGCGGGAGCCTACGAGCAGTACTTC. The whole variable domain, filled in from reference TRBV11-3 and TRBJ2-7, reads EAGVVQSPRYKIIEKKQPVAFWCNPISGHNTLYWYLQNLGQGPELLIRYENEEAVDDSQLPKDRFSAERLKGVDSTLKIQPAELGDSAVYLCASSVAGAYEQYFGPGTRLTVT.

V gene TRBV28 combines with J gene TRBJ2-7, with 8 bases fitting TRBD1. From germline, CDR1 is MDHEN and CDR2 SYDVKM. The J segment lost 3 bases and the V segment lost 8 bases, leaving 9 bases of the junction unmatched. The CDR3 has 14 amino acids. Here the CDR3 DNA reads TGTGCCAGCGGAAATCGACAGGGGAACTACGAGCAGTACTTC. Its protein is CASGNRQGNYEQYF.

The genes are TRBV11-2 and TRBJ1-2, with D possibly matching TRBD1 (5 bases). Germline V gives CDR1 SGHAT, CDR2 FQNNGV. V lost 0 bases and J lost 0, with 11 bases in between. CDR3 size: 16 residues. The CDR3: CASSLDGQGANYGYTF. CDR3 coding DNA: TGTGCCAGCAGCTTAGATGGGCAGGGCGCTAACTATGGCTACACCTTC.

The V gene is TRBV28, the J gene TRBJ1-2, with D tentatively TRBD1 (6 bases). From germline, CDR1 is MDHEN and CDR2 SYDVKM. The V end was cut by 8 bases, the J end by 8 bases, with 18 bases between. The CDR3 covers 13 residues. The CDR3 is CASQIRGLGGYTF. CDR3 DNA sequence: TGTGCCAGCCAAATTAGGGGGTTAGGAGGCTACACCTTC.

This clone was seen a few times. The chain links TRBV11-3 to TRBJ2-1; 9 positions agree with TRBD2. CDR3 length: 15 amino acids. With V trimmed by 2 bases and J by 4 bases, 3 bases remained unmatched. The germline V gene has CDR1 SGHNT and CDR2 YENEEA. Written as DNA, the CDR3 is TGTGCCAGCAGCTTATATAGCGGGAGTTACAATGAGCAGTTCTTC. This encodes CASSLYSGSYNEQFF.

V is TRBV28 and J is TRBJ2-3; 14 nucleotides line up with TRBD2. Unmatched junction bases numbered 20, after V lost 5 bases and J lost 4 bases. The CDR3 runs 21 residues. Germline loops: CDR1 MDHEN, CDR2 SYDVKM. The CDR3 region has the DNA TGTGCCAGCAGTCTCCTTTCCTTCGGGACTAGCGGGAGTTTTTTCCCAGATACGCAGTATTTT. Residues: CASSLLSFGTSGSFFPDTQYF.

The genes are TRBV5-4 and TRBJ1-1, with D possibly TRBD1 on 5 matching bases. Germline V lookup: CDR1 SGHNT, CDR2 YYREEE (reference sequence). V was cut by 5 bases and J by 5 bases, with 13 bases left in between. The CDR3 loop spans 13 amino acids. The CDR3 loop reads CASRATGGTEAFF. CDR3 coding DNA: TGTGCCAGCAGGGCTACCGGGGGGACTGAAGCTTTCTTT.

The chain employs TRBV19 and TRBJ2-2, with 9 nucleotides matching TRBD1. There are 18 residues in the CDR3. Trimming removed 5 bases from V and 7 bases from J; junction bases left unmatched: 17. The germline CDR1 and CDR2 sequences are LNHDA and SQIVND (reference sequence). The CDR3 DNA is TGTGCCAGTAGTCCCGCGCTCGGGACAGGGAAGCACTACGGGGAGCTGTTTTTT. It translates to CASSPALGTGKHYGELFF.

This chain links TRBV6-2 or TRBV6-3 with TRBJ2-1; 15 bases line up with TRBD2. V lost 5 bases, J lost 5 bases, and 7 bases stayed unmatched. The CDR3 is made up of 17 amino acids. Germline assignment: CDR1 MNHEY and CDR2 SVGEGT. This CDR3 reads CASSGLAGGNWDNEQFF. In DNA, the CDR3 is TGTGCCAGCAGTGGACTAGCGGGAGGGAATTGGGACAATGAGCAGTTCTTC.

J is TRBJ1-2 and V is TRBV24-1; TRBD1 aligns across 7 bases. Trimming cost V 6 bases and J 8 bases; bases outside gene matches: 5. CDR1 is KGHDR, CDR2 SFDVKD, per germline. This CDR3 is 12 amino acids long. CDR3 loop: CATSRQGLGYTF. The DNA of the CDR3 is TGTGCCACCAGTCGACAGGGTTTAGGCTACACCTTC.

The V and J genes are TRBV7-2 and TRBJ2-1, with TRBD1 matching over 7 bases. The junction had 14 bases not matched to a gene; V was cut back by 5 bases and J by 7 bases. Per germline, CDR1 SGHTA and CDR2 FQGNSA. The CDR3 length is 16 residues. The DNA for the CDR3 is TGTGCCAGCAGCAACGGACAGGCCCTGCCCCCGAATGAGCAGTTCTTC. Translation gives CASSNGQALPPNEQFF.

The gene calls are TRBV2 and TRBJ2-5; a possible D gene is TRBD2 (6 bases). Germline loops: CDR1 SNHLY, CDR2 FYNNEI. V lost 7 bases to trimming and J lost 4 bases, with 16 bases between them. The CDR3 has 14 amino acids. The chain's CDR3 is CASNDGSQGETQYF. CDR3 bases: TGTGCCAGCAACGACGGGAGTCAAGGAGAGACCCAGTACTTC.